This T cell receptor (beta chain) was recorded in a study of PD-L1 blockade in urothelial cancer. As for the study in general: Males with bladder-origin urothelial cancer made up about 85% of the roughly 30 patients. Samples came from 3 weeks, at the second dose, and 6 weeks into treatment.

TCRdb's copy holds only in-frame clones and misses some; the assay was immunoSEQ multiplex PCR. The data contain some 50,000 clones, around nine tenths of them singletons. This CDR3 spans 13 amino acids. Germline-derived CDR1 and CDR2 are SNHLY and FYNNEI. With 5 bases clipped from V and 5 bases from J, the junction kept 3 bases outside the gene matches. Time point meaning: pretreatment peripheral blood. The diagnosis in patients was locally advanced or metastatic urothelial carcinoma. The TCR was taken from a woman between 55 and 75 years old with urothelial cancer. Sequencing used PBMCs, obtained around atezolizumab (anti-PD-L1) treatment. V usage is TRBV2 and J usage is TRBJ1-2, with 9 bases fitting TRBD1. The chain's CDR3 is CASSRDRAYGYTF. The CDR3 DNA follows: TGTGCCAGCAGTCGGGACAGGGCTTATGGCTACACCTTC.